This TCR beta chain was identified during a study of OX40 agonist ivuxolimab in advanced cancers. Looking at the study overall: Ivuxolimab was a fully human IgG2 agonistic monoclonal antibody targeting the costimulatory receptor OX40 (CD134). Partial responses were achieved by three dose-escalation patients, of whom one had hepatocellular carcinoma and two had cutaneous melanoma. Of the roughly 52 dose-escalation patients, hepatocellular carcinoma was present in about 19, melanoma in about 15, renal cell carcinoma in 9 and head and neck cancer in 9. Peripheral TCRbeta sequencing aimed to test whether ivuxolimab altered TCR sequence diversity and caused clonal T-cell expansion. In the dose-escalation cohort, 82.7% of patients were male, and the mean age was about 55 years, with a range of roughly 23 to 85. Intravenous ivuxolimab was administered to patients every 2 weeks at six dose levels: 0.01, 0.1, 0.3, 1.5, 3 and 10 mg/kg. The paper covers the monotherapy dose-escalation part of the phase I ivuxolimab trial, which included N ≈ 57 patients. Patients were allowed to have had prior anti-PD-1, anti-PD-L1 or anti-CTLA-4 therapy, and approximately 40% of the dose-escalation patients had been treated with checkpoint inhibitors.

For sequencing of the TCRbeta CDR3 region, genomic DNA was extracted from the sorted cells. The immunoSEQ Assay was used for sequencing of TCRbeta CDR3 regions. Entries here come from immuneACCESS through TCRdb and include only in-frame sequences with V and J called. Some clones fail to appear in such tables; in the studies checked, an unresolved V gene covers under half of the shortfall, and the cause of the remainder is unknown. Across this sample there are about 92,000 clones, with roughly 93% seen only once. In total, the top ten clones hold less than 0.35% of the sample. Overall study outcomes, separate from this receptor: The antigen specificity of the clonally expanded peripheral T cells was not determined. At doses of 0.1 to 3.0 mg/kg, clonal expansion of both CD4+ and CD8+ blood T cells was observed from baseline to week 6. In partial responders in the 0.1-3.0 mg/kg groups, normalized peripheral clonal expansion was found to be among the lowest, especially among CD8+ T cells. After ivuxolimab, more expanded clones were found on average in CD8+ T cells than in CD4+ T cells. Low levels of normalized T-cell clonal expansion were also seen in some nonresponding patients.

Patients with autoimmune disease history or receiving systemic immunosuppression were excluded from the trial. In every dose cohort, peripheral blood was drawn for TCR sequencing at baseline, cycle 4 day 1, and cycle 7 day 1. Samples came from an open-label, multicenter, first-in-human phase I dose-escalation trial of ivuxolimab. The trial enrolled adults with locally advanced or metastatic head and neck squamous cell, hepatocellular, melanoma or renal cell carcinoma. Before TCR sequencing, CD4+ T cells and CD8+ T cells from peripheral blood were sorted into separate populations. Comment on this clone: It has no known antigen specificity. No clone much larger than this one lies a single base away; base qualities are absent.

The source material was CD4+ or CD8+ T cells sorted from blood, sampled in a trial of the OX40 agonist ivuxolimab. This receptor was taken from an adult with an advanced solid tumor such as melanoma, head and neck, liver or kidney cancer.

The nucleotides are TGCGCCAGCAGCCTCTCCCAGGGGGGCGCCTACAATGAGCAGTTCTTC. Protein translation: CASSLSQGGAYNEQFF. The chain joins TRBV5-1 to TRBJ2-1; a weak D assignment points to TRBD1 (7 bases agree). Trimming costs V 4 bases and J 2 bases, and their ends lie 16 bases apart. CDR1 is given as SGHRS and CDR2 as YFSETQ, both from the germline V gene. From the cysteine up to the phenylalanine, the CDR3 has a length of 16 residues. Left in the record is the CDR3 DNA by itself, 48 bases read in frame from the first base. Outside the CDR3, residues come from the reference TRBV5-1 and TRBJ2-1 proteins, so the full variable domain is: KAGVTQTPRYLIKTRGQQVTLSCSPISGHRSVSWYQQTPGQGLQFLFEYFSETQRNKGNFPGRFSGRQFSNSRSEMNVSTLELGDSALYLCASSLSQGGAYNEQFFGPGTRLTVL.